The clone carrying this TCR beta chain was seen repeatedly, ten times or more. The sample comes from a study of T-cell reconstitution after alpha-beta-depleted transplantation in children. Preparation of the TCRbeta library was carried out with unique molecular identifiers. A single record per CDR3 protein comes from TCRdb applying MiXCR to the PCR reads. The sample has about 490,000 distinct CDR3 sequences; 8% to 11% are singletons. Germline-derived CDR1 and CDR2 are SEHNR and FQNEAQ (reference sequence). This CDR3 region has 15 residues. Between the trimmed V and J ends, which lost 2 bases and 1 base, there was a span of 12 bases.

The V gene is TRBV7-9, the J gene TRBJ2-7; maybe TRBD2 (6 bases). The sequence derives from a child aged 2 to 10 with inherited bone marrow failure, due to receive a stem cell transplant. Specimen: PBMCs, collected before TCRalphabeta/CD19-depleted stem cell transplant. The CDR3 DNA follows: TGTGCCAGCAGCTTATCCCCGGGAGTTTCCTACGAGCAGTACTTC. Protein: CASSLSPGVSYEQYF.